This T cell receptor (beta chain) was captured by sequencing in a study of blood T cell repertoires in COVID-19. Germline CDR1 reads MNHEY; CDR2 reads SMNVEV (reference sequence). V shed 3 bases, J shed 3 bases, and the junction held 11 bases outside the gene matches. The CDR3 runs 16 residues. Measured with immunoSEQ multiplex PCR; TCRdb has only the in-frame clones, and not every one. The sample carries about 220,000 clones, roughly 90% recorded once. The sequence was collected from a woman in her 30s with acute COVID-19. Sequencing was carried out using PBMCs or T cells enriched from blood (not recorded which). The chain joins TRBV27 to TRBJ2-7; 7 nucleotides agree with TRBD2. The chain's CDR3 is CASSFAGDVLYYEQYF. The CDR3 nucleotides read TGTGCCAGCAGTTTCGCGGGGGACGTGTTATACTACGAGCAGTACTTC.